Listed here are 7 T cell receptor beta chains from one sample, sequenced in a study of cytomegalovirus exposure and HLA in healthy donors. The primer mix had 60 Vbeta and 13 Jbeta primers. Using immunoSEQ multiplex PCR, the repertoire was profiled, and TCRdb retains in-frame clones only, with some absent. The data show roughly 130,000 clones, with about 74% seen just once and approximately 5.4% held by the top ten. Sequenced input: PBMCs. The receptors come from a woman in her forties or fifties in good health and CMV-seropositive.

CDR3 sequence (DNA): TGCAGTCCTCTGGCCGCCGGGACGCAGTATTTT. Translation gives CSPLAAGTQYF. The chain is built from TRBV20-1 and TRBJ2-3, with D hard to call. Germline CDR1 reads DFQATT; CDR2 reads SNEGSKA (reference sequence). CDR3 size: 11 residues. Trimming took 8 bases from V and 9 from J, leaving 15 bases between them.

CDR3 amino acids: CASSVDLLSTGELFF. The CDR3 DNA reads as TGTGCCAGCAGCGTAGATCTACTTTCCACCGGGGAGCTGTTTTTT. This sequence joins TRBV9 and TRBJ2-2, with D hard to call. The CDR3 spans 15 residues. In germline, CDR1 is SGDLS, CDR2 YYNGEE. The V and J ends lost 0 bases and 4 bases respectively, with 10 bases between them.

The chain uses TRBV4-2 and TRBJ1-3; 8 bases match TRBD1. This CDR3 region has 16 residues. CDR1 is LGHNA and CDR2 is YNFKEQ in the germline V gene. V shed 1 base, J shed 4 bases, and the junction held 6 bases outside the gene matches. Here the CDR3 reads CASSQVGQGSGNTIYF. CDR3 sequence (DNA): TGTGCCAGCAGCCAAGTCGGACAGGGATCAGGAAACACCATATATTTT.

V is TRBV5-4 and J is TRBJ2-7; D ambiguous. Looked up from germline, CDR1 is SGHNT and CDR2 is YYREEE (reference sequence). The CDR3 runs 14 residues. V shed 0 bases and J shed 6 bases, with 13 bases lying between them. The CDR3 sequence is CASSLGVSGTEQYF. CDR3 sequence (DNA): TGTGCCAGCAGCTTGGGAGTTTCTGGTACCGAGCAGTACTTC. Combining the CDR3 with reference TRBV5-4 and TRBJ2-7 gives the whole variable domain ETGVTQSPTHLIKTRGQQVTLRCSSQSGHNTVSWYQQALGQGPQFIFQYYREEENGRGNFPPRFSGLQFPNYSSELNVNALELDDSALYLCASSLGVSGTEQYFGPGTRLTVT.

This rearrangement joins TRBV5-1 to TRBJ2-5, with D perhaps TRBD2 (6 bases). V lost 7 bases and J lost 4, with 17 bases in between. Germline loops: CDR1 SGHRS, CDR2 YFSETQ. The CDR3 spans 14 residues. The CDR3 DNA is TGCGCCAGCGCGGCCAGTTACGGGGGAGAGACCCAGTACTTC. Translating it yields CASAASYGGETQYF.

V and J are TRBV25-1 and TRBJ1-1; no clear D. The V end lost 8 bases, the J end lost 6 bases, and 19 bases lay between the germline ends. CDR1 and CDR2 from the germline V gene are MGHDK and SYGVNS. The CDR3 spans 14 residues. In nucleotides, the CDR3 is TGTGCCAGCCAGCAAGCCGGGAGCGTATCTGAAGCTTTCTTT. Translating it yields CASQQAGSVSEAFF.

This chain connects TRBV7-2 to TRBJ2-1; 11 nucleotides line up with TRBD2. V trimming: 10 bases; J trimming: 6 bases; junction bases outside the gene matches: 5. The CDR3 totals 13 residues. Germline assignment: CDR1 SGHTA and CDR2 FQGNSA. DNA for the CDR3: TGTGCCACAGGACTAGCGGGTATCAATGAGCAGTTCTTC. Residues: CATGLAGINEQFF.